A selection of T cell receptor beta chains follows, all from one sample in a study of blood T cell repertoires in COVID-19. Clones were read by immunoSEQ multiplex PCR, and TCRdb kept only the in-frame ones, dropping some. The sample carries a few hundred thousand clones, 80% to 85% recorded once. The sample was PBMCs or T cells enriched from blood (not recorded which). These receptors all stem from a man aged 35 to 55 who had been exposed to COVID-19. Each CDR3 is given with its conserved first and last residue. A D gene is named only where the DNA matches it firmly. Expanded clones get a size class; other rows say once, few or many, or leave the size out.

CDR3 protein	CDR3 DNA	clone size	V gene	J gene	D gene
CASRRTQIYEQYF	TGCGCCAGCAGACGGACACAGATATACGAGCAGTACTTC	-	TRBV23-1	TRBJ2-7	-
CASSSRTGHHTF	TGTGCCAGTAGTTCCAGGACAGGGCACCACACCTTC	-	TRBV19	TRBJ1-2	TRBD1
CALRGDSSYNEQFF	TGTGCCTTAAGGGGGGACAGCTCCTACAATGAGCAGTTCTTC	-	TRBV30	TRBJ2-1	-
CASSLRGTGYNEQFF	TGTGCCAGCAGCTTGCGGGGAACGGGATACAATGAGCAGTTCTTC	-	TRBV5-4	TRBJ2-1	-
CAWSEALRWGYTF	TGTGCCTGGAGTGAGGCATTGCGGTGGGGCTACACCTTC	-	TRBV30	TRBJ1-2	-
CASSFRGTKLNQPQHF	TGTGCCAGCAGTTTTCGCGGCACCAAGCTCAATCAGCCCCAGCATTTT	-	TRBV27	TRBJ1-5	-
CASSITGPGNEQYF	TGTGCCAGTAGTATCACCGGCCCCGGGAACGAGCAGTACTTC	-	TRBV19	TRBJ2-7	-
CASSLAVGGTDTQYF	TGTGCCAGCAGCTTAGCGGTTGGCGGGACAGATACGCAGTATTTT	-	TRBV7-2	TRBJ2-3	-
CAISDPRGVVGEQFF	TGTGCCATCAGTGATCCCCGGGGAGTTGTTGGTGAGCAGTTCTTC	-	TRBV10-3	TRBJ2-1	-
CASSLGDRQFF	TGCGCCAGCAGCTTGGGGGACAGGCAGTTCTTC	-	TRBV5-1	TRBJ2-1	TRBD1
CASSRQGYEQYF	TGTGCCAGTAGTAGGCAGGGATACGAGCAGTACTTC	-	TRBV19	TRBJ2-7	-
CASSQDRAQPQHF	TGTGCCAGCAGCCAAGACAGGGCCCAGCCCCAGCATTTT	-	TRBV14	TRBJ1-5	-
CASSADSRSYNEQFF	TGTGCCAGCAGCGCGGACAGCCGCTCCTACAATGAGCAGTTCTTC	-	TRBV2	TRBJ2-1	-
CASSSTQYEQYF	TGCGCCAGCAGCTCCACACAATACGAGCAGTACTTC	many	TRBV5-1	TRBJ2-7	-
CASSLDRGREKLFF	TGTGCCAGCAGCTTGGACAGGGGCAGGGAAAAACTGTTTTTT	-	TRBV7-9	TRBJ1-4	TRBD1
CASSAEGVSGDTQYF	TGTGCCAGCAGCGCCGAGGGAGTGTCCGGGGATACGCAGTATTTT	-	TRBV2	TRBJ2-3	-
CASNLVRYGKREVRAKNIQYF	TGTGCCAGCAATTTAGTACGATATGGGAAGCGGGAGGTTAGGGCCAAAAACATTCAGTACTTC	-	TRBV27	TRBJ2-4	TRBD2
CASSAGQDNYGYTF	TGCGCCAGCAGTGCGGGACAGGATAACTATGGCTACACCTTC	few	TRBV10-1	TRBJ1-2	TRBD1
CASSLVRAYEQYF	TGTGCCAGCAGCTTAGTGAGGGCCTACGAGCAGTACTTC	few	TRBV7-2	TRBJ2-7	-
CASSLVGGRWGQETQYF	TGTGCCAGCAGTTTGGTTGGTGGGAGGTGGGGACAAGAGACCCAGTACTTC	once	TRBV27	TRBJ2-5	-
CASKPGQGLMAQHF	TGTGCCAGCAAACCGGGACAGGGACTTATGGCCCAGCATTTT	-	TRBV6-5	TRBJ1-5	TRBD1
CASSYSGRVGGYTF	TGTGCCAGCAGTTACTCCGGCAGGGTGGGTGGCTACACCTTC	-	TRBV6-5	TRBJ1-2	-
CASTAGEAQYF	TGTGCCAGCACCGCGGGGGAAGCGCAGTATTTT	-	TRBV6-6	TRBJ2-3	TRBD2
CASSPKSSGFGTQYF	TGTGCCAGCAGTCCTAAAAGTAGCGGGTTCGGGACCCAGTACTTC	-	TRBV6-5	TRBJ2-5	TRBD2
CASSLNRQEQYF	TGTGCCAGCAGCTTAAACAGGCAGGAGCAGTACTTC	once	TRBV11-3	TRBJ2-7	-
CAWSGLVRETQYF	TGTGCCTGGAGTGGCCTAGTTAGAGAGACCCAGTACTTC	-	TRBV30	TRBJ2-5	-
CASSLGQGQPQHF	TGTGCCAGCAGCTTGGGACAGGGCCAGCCCCAGCATTTT	few	TRBV7-3	TRBJ1-5	TRBD1
CASTAIINEQFF	TGTGCCAGCACCGCTATAATCAATGAGCAGTTCTTC	-	TRBV7-9	TRBJ2-1	-
CATSAIDRGSSYNEQFF	TGTGCCACCAGTGCAATCGACAGGGGTAGCTCCTACAATGAGCAGTTCTTC	-	TRBV24-1	TRBJ2-1	TRBD1
CASSPRQADTQYF	TGTGCCAGCAGCCCCCGACAGGCAGATACGCAGTATTTT	-	TRBV11-3	TRBJ2-3	-
CASSPRGDGTGELFF	TGTGCCAGCAGTCCCAGGGGGGATGGGACCGGGGAGCTGTTTTTT	-	TRBV27	TRBJ2-2	-
CASSLTGLGNQPQHF	TGTGCCAGCTCTCTAACAGGGTTGGGCAATCAGCCCCAGCATTTT	-	TRBV18	TRBJ1-5	-
CASSVAPKETQYF	TGTGCCAGCAGCGTAGCGCCCAAGGAGACCCAGTACTTC	-	TRBV7-3	TRBJ2-5	-
CASSSRARQETQYF	TGTGCCAGCAGCTCCCGAGCACGACAAGAGACCCAGTACTTC	-	TRBV11-3	TRBJ2-5	-
CASSLSGGGAGNTIYF	TGTGCCAGCAGTTTGTCGGGTGGGGGGGCAGGAAACACCATATATTTT	-	TRBV6-5	TRBJ1-3	-
CASSFADRGSDTQYF	TGTGCCAGCAGCTTTGCGGACAGGGGCTCAGATACGCAGTATTTT	-	TRBV13	TRBJ2-3	TRBD1
CSVVGLQPNTEAFF	TGCAGCGTTGTGGGACTACAACCGAACACTGAAGCTTTCTTT	-	TRBV29-1	TRBJ1-1	-
CASSQQPSALYNEQFF	TGCGCCAGCAGCCAACAACCTAGCGCACTTTACAATGAGCAGTTCTTC	-	TRBV5-1	TRBJ2-1	-
CASSLQGQQNEKLFF	TGTGCCAGCAGTCTTCAGGGACAGCAGAATGAAAAACTGTTTTTT	-	TRBV7-2	TRBJ1-4	TRBD1
CASTSGPEGEQFF	TGTGCCAGCACCAGCGGGCCAGAGGGTGAGCAGTTCTTC	-	TRBV10-3	TRBJ2-1	-
CASSLDIAGTGETQYF	TGCGCCAGCAGCTTGGATATAGCGGGGACGGGAGAGACCCAGTACTTC	-	TRBV5-1	TRBJ2-5	TRBD2
CASSQQWGLPTMVF	TGCGCCAGCAGCCAGCAATGGGGCTTACCGACAATGGTCTTC	-	TRBV4-1	TRBJ2-7	-
CASAITVDYEQYF	TGTGCCAGCGCGATCACAGTGGACTACGAGCAGTACTTC	-	TRBV7-9	TRBJ2-7	-
CASSLEPGVAEQFF	TGTGCCAGCAGCTTAGAGCCGGGAGTAGCCGAGCAGTTCTTC	-	TRBV7-2	TRBJ2-1	-
CASSVPGQDYEQYF	TGTGCCAGCAGCGTACCGGGACAGGACTACGAGCAGTACTTC	-	TRBV9	TRBJ2-7	TRBD1
CASSKDRVEYEQYF	TGTGCCAGTAGTAAAGACAGGGTGGAATACGAGCAGTACTTC	-	TRBV19	TRBJ2-7	TRBD1